This TCR beta chain appears in the sequencing data of a study of T-cell reconstitution after alpha-beta-depleted transplantation in children. The CDR3 is made up of 12 amino acids. Germline V gives CDR1 ENHRY, CDR2 SYGVKD. Trimming took 3 bases from V and 2 from J, leaving 4 bases between them. In this sample, this clonotype turned up many times. During its preparation, the TCRbeta library received unique molecular identifiers. TCRdb passed the PCR reads through MiXCR, listing each CDR3 protein once. Here the sample spans around 600,000 distinct CDR3 sequences, under 12% being singletons. The TCR was taken from a human donor who donated a stem cell graft to a child with acute myeloid leukemia. The chain couples TRBV10-3 to TRBJ2-5; D gene ambiguous. Here the sequenced sample was PBMCs from the stem cell graft donor, taken from the stem cell graft. CDR3 sequence reads: CAISDGQETQYF. The CDR3 nucleotides are TGTGCCATCAGTGACGGTCAAGAGACCCAGTACTTC.